This TCR beta chain came from a study of T cell repertoires in cytomegalovirus infection. The CDR3 sequence is 16 residues long. Deletions cut 0 bases from V and 2 bases from J, with 11 bases between. Germline lookup yields CDR1 MNHEY and CDR2 SVGEGT. A remark on this clonotype: Its cognate antigen is unknown.

TCRdb reprocessed the reads via MiXCR and lists one record per CDR3 protein. Of about 770,000 distinct CDR3 sequences detected, 25% to 30% appear once; the ten largest clones hold 10% to 15%. The chain links TRBV6-2 or TRBV6-3 to TRBJ2-1; D tentatively reads TRBD1 or TRBD2 (5 bases each). The sample consisted of cultured CD8+ T cells from PBMCs, taken from culture after CMV antigen stimulation. The sequence was collected from a human donor in good health (CMV status not recorded). Some clones in this sample may be carry-over from other donors' samples. As DNA, the CDR3 is TGTGCCAGCAGTTACTCGAGGGGCCCCGCCTACAATGAGCAGTTCTTC. Protein sequence: CASSYSRGPAYNEQFF.